The T cell receptor (beta chain) described here comes from a study of blood T cell repertoires in COVID-19. Sequencing used immunoSEQ multiplex PCR; TCRdb keeps in-frame clones, though not all of them. The sample lists approximately 76,000 clones, around 85% occurring once. With V trimmed by 2 bases and J by 4 bases, 7 bases remained unmatched. Germline lookup yields CDR1 SQVTM and CDR2 ANQGSEA. The CDR3 has 15 amino acids. The chain is built from TRBV29-1 and TRBJ2-5; 10 bases are shared with TRBD1. This receptor was obtained from a young man with acute or convalescent COVID-19. Sequencing input: peripheral blood. CDR3 loop: CSVELTGGLRETQYF. The CDR3 bases are TGCAGCGTTGAACTGACAGGGGGCCTCAGAGAGACCCAGTACTTC.